The clone carrying this T cell receptor (beta chain) has only one observation. Germline trimming cut 6 bases from V and 1 base from J; bases unmatched to any gene: 11. Germline V gene data show CDR1 as SNHLY and CDR2 as FYNNEI. This CDR3 comprises 18 residues. Original handling: Scientists estimated how many nucleated cells there were by amplifying reference gene primers. The table came from immunoSEQ multiplex PCR; TCRdb's copy has only in-frame clones and leaves some out. V, J and clone size were drawn from that table, and D and trimming were deduced from the DNA. The profile shows approximately 150,000 clones, more than 85% of them singletons. This entry belongs to a study of blood T cell repertoires in COVID-19. About the research overall: The United States, Italy and Spain supplied acute and convalescent COVID-19 samples. T cells, B-cell-depleted T cells, or PBMCs supplied cDNA or gDNA.

The chain uses TRBV2 and TRBJ1-6, with TRBD1 matching over 8 bases. Sample: peripheral blood. The TCR sequence derives from a man aged 50-59 years with active or convalescent COVID-19. For the CDR3, the DNA is TGTGCCAGCAGCCTCCGGACAGGGAGTAGTTCCTATAATTCACCCCTCCACTTT. Protein sequence: CASSLRTGSSSYNSPLHF.